The T cell receptor (beta chain) under discussion was sequenced for a study of OX40 agonist ivuxolimab in advanced cancers. At the level of the whole study: Ivuxolimab was a fully human IgG2 agonistic monoclonal antibody targeting the costimulatory receptor OX40 (CD134). Intravenous ivuxolimab was administered to patients every 2 weeks at six dose levels: 0.01, 0.1, 0.3, 1.5, 3 and 10 mg/kg. Of the 50 to 55 patients in dose escalation, some 20 had hepatocellular carcinoma, some 15 had melanoma, 9 had renal cell carcinoma and 9 had head and neck cancer. The dose-escalation cohort was almost 85% male with a mean age of about 60 years, ranging from roughly 20 to 80. Prior anti-PD-1, anti-PD-L1 or anti-CTLA-4 therapy was permitted, and checkpoint inhibitors had been received by about two fifths of dose-escalation patients. Three dose-escalation patients achieved partial responses, one with hepatocellular carcinoma and two with cutaneous melanoma. The purpose of peripheral TCRbeta sequencing was to test whether ivuxolimab changed TCR sequence diversity and led to clonal T-cell expansion. The paper reports the monotherapy dose-escalation portion (N ≈ 52 patients) of the phase I ivuxolimab trial.

About this clone: Its antigen remains undetermined. No clone much larger than this one lies a single base away; base qualities are absent.

To sequence the TCRbeta CDR3 region, genomic DNA was isolated from the sorted cells. TCRbeta CDR3 regions were sequenced using the immunoSEQ Assay. This immuneACCESS table, as held by TCRdb, lists in-frame sequences with V and J called but not all clones. Of the missing ones, under half trace to an unresolved V gene in checked studies; the others have no known cause. This sample lists tens of thousands of clones; 85% were detected once. The ten most abundant clones make up 3% to 4.5% of the sample. General findings and caveats noted by the study authors: In partial responders in the 0.1-3.0 mg/kg groups, normalized peripheral clonal expansion was found to be among the lowest, especially among CD8+ T cells. Low levels of normalized T-cell clonal expansion were also seen in some nonresponding patients. The antigen specificity of the peripheral T cells that underwent clonal expansion was not determined. At doses of 0.1 to 3.0 mg/kg, clonal expansion of both CD4+ and CD8+ T cells in blood was seen between baseline and week 6. After ivuxolimab, expanded clones were on average more numerous among CD8+ T cells than among CD4+ T cells.

From its cysteine to its phenylalanine, the CDR3 spans 9 amino acids. Solely the CDR3 DNA is kept, with 27 bases framed from the first base. The V end loses 9 bases and the J end loses 7 bases, and a stretch of 7 bases separates them. Via the germline V gene, CDR1 is SGHTS and CDR2 YDEGEE. Patients with a history of autoimmune disease or receiving systemic immunosuppression were excluded from the trial. Peripheral blood for TCR sequencing was collected from all dose cohorts at baseline, on cycle 4 day 1, and on cycle 7 day 1. Samples were obtained from an open-label, multicenter, first-in-human phase I dose-escalation trial of ivuxolimab. Adults with locally advanced or metastatic melanoma, renal cell, hepatocellular, or head and neck squamous cell carcinoma were enrolled in the trial. Before TCR sequencing, CD4+ T cells and CD8+ T cells were sorted from peripheral blood as separate populations.

The V gene is TRBV5-8 and the J gene is TRBJ1-1; the D gene is not confidently resolved. The sequence came from an adult with an advanced solid tumor such as melanoma, head and neck, liver or kidney cancer. This specimen consisted of CD4+ or CD8+ T cells sorted from blood, obtained in a trial of the OX40 agonist ivuxolimab. In nucleotide form, the sequence is TGTGCCACCTCTCTTGAAGCTTTCTTT. This gives the protein CATSLEAFF.